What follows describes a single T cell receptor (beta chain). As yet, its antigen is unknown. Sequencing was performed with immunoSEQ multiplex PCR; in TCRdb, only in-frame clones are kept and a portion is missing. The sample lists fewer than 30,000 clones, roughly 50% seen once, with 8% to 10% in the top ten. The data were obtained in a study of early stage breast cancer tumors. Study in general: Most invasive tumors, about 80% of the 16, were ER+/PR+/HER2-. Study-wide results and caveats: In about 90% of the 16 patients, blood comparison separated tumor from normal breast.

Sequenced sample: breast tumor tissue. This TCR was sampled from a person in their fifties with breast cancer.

The CDR3 region has the DNA TGTGCCAGCAGCTTAAAGGCAGGTGGGGAGCAGTACTTC. Translation: CASSLKAGGEQYF. The V and J genes are TRBV7-3 and TRBJ2-7; D not resolved. There are 13 residues in the CDR3. Germline V gene sequence: CDR1 SGHTA, CDR2 FQGTGA. V was shortened by 1 base and J by 7 bases, with 11 bases between the two germline ends.